A single sample gave rise to the 11 T cell receptor beta chains below, sequenced in a study of cytomegalovirus exposure and HLA in healthy donors (dated by TCRdb to 2016 to 2017). The receptor library was made with the immunoSEQ multiplex PCR assay. A mixture of 60 forward primers for TCR Vbeta segments and 13 reverse primers for TCR Jbeta segments was used in the multiplex PCR. Entries here come from immuneACCESS through TCRdb and include only in-frame sequences with V and J called. Some clones fail to appear in such tables; in the studies checked, an unresolved V gene covers under half of the shortfall, and the cause of the remainder is unknown. The sample table lists 90,000 or so clones, 78% of them with a count of one. The top ten clones comprise less than 5.5% of the sample. Sequenced: PBMCs. The source is a male donor in good health and CMV-seropositive.

The sample holds one count of this clone. This chain connects TRBV5-8 to TRBJ2-3; D is perhaps TRBD2 (5 bases). CDR1 and CDR2 (germline): SGHTS, YDEGEE. This CDR3 region has 13 residues. V lost 4 bases and J lost 3, with 9 bases in between. The CDR3: CASSPWRTDTQYF. In nucleotides, the CDR3 is TGTGCCAGCAGCCCGTGGAGGACAGATACGCAGTATTTT.

CDR3 DNA: TGTGCCAGCAGCCGCGGGGGCGTGAACACTGAAGCTTTCTTT. It encodes CASSRGGVNTEAFF. The chain uses TRBV21-1 and TRBJ1-1. TRBV21-1 is listed as a pseudogene. The length of the CDR3 is 14 residues.

The J gene is TRBJ2-5, the V gene TRBV11-2; D gene unclear. Germline-derived CDR1 and CDR2 are SGHAT and FQNNGV. Trimming took off 5 bases at V and 4 bases at J, with 14 bases between the two ends. CDR3 length equals 14 residues. CDR3 region: CASSGARELETQYF. DNA of the CDR3: TGTGCCAGCAGCGGAGCGAGAGAGTTAGAGACCCAGTACTTC.

This sequence joins TRBV27 and TRBJ2-1; D perhaps matches TRBD2 (5 bases). The V gene lost 3 bases and the J gene lost 5 bases, with 14 bases spanning the gap. Germline V lookup: CDR1 MNHEY, CDR2 SMNVEV (reference sequence). The CDR3 is made up of 15 amino acids. CDR3 DNA sequence: TGTGCCAGCAGTTTCGATCGGGGAATCAACAATGAGCAGTTCTTC. Encoded protein: CASSFDRGINNEQFF.

The chain is built from TRBV7-2 and TRBJ2-4; perhaps TRBD1 as D (5 bases). This CDR3 comprises 12 residues. Trimming left V 0 bases short and J 11 bases short, with 8 bases between. Germline CDR1 and CDR2: SGHTA and FQGNSA. This CDR3 is CASSLAWGFQYF. Here the CDR3 DNA reads TGTGCCAGCAGCTTAGCCTGGGGCTTTCAGTACTTC.

The chain couples TRBV6-1 to TRBJ2-2; TRBD2 aligns across 9 bases. Germline V CDR1 and CDR2: MNHNS, SASEGT. This CDR3 has 15 residues. V shed 8 bases, J shed 0 bases, and the junction held 4 bases outside the gene matches. The CDR3 nucleotides are TGTGCCAGCGCGGGGGGGAAGGCGAACACCGGGGAGCTGTTTTTT. This gives the protein CASAGGKANTGELFF.

The rearrangement links TRBV2 to TRBJ2-5; 8 bases align to TRBD2. V lost 6 bases and J lost 7; bases outside the gene matches: 13. Looked up from germline, CDR1 is SNHLY and CDR2 is FYNNEI. This CDR3 has 15 residues. The CDR3 protein is CASSALAGGPGTQYF. The CDR3 DNA is TGTGCCAGCAGCGCCCTAGCGGGCGGGCCGGGGACCCAGTACTTC.

V usage is TRBV19 and J usage is TRBJ2-2; 7 bases match TRBD2. CDR3 length: 14 amino acids. The junction had 9 bases not matched to a gene; V was cut back by 7 bases and J by 7 bases. CDR1 is LNHDA, CDR2 SQIVND, per germline (reference sequence). The DNA of the CDR3 is TGTGCCAGTACACGCGGGGGACTGATCGGGGAGCTGTTTTTT. This gives the protein CASTRGGLIGELFF.

The chain recombines TRBV7-2 with TRBJ2-7, with TRBD1 identical over 7 bases. After removal of 6 bases from V and 2 bases from J, the junction contained 13 bases not matched to a gene. Germline-derived CDR1 and CDR2 are SGHTA and FQGNSA. This CDR3 spans 16 amino acids. In DNA, the CDR3 is TGTGCCAGCAGGAATACACACGGGACAGATGCCTACGAGCAGTACTTC. This gives the protein CASRNTHGTDAYEQYF.

The J gene is TRBJ1-5, the V gene TRBV10-2; 9 bases are shared with TRBD1. V shed 6 bases, J shed 4 bases, and the junction held 7 bases outside the gene matches. The germline CDR1 and CDR2 sequences are WSHSY and SAAADI. This CDR3 has 15 residues. CDR3 in amino acids: CASSVDRGRNQPQHF. CDR3 DNA sequence: TGCGCCAGCAGCGTGGACAGGGGTAGGAATCAGCCCCAGCATTTT.

The V call is TRBV28, the J call TRBJ2-2, with TRBD2 matching over 10 bases. The ends lost 6 bases at V and 5 bases at J; junction bases unmatched: 3. CDR3 length: 14 amino acids. CDR1 is MDHEN, CDR2 SYDVKM, per germline. The CDR3 loop reads CASSGTSVTGELFF. The CDR3 DNA is TGTGCCAGCAGCGGGACTAGCGTAACCGGGGAGCTGTTTTTT.